This T cell receptor beta chain was identified in a study of follicular helper T cells after annual influenza vaccination. Time point indicated: 2014-2015 season, pre-vaccination. The protocol was immunoSEQ multiplex PCR, while the TCRdb copy is restricted to in-frame clones and leaves out a portion. Of 11,000 to 15,000 clones in the sample, just under 85% are singletons; the top ten hold about 0.26%. Whole-study findings and limits: Undersampling of the much larger non-cTfh compartments could not be excluded for influenza clone enrichment.

This clone appeared a few times. The antigen remains undetermined. V was pared by 5 bases and J by 6 bases, with 8 bases between. This CDR3 comprises 13 residues. Germline CDR1 is PRHDT and CDR2 is FYEKMQ (reference sequence). Sequencing was performed on CXCR5- memory CD4+ T cells sorted from blood, taken on the day of influenza vaccination. This sequence was found in an adult who received the influenza vaccine. The chain employs TRBV13 and TRBJ1-6; maybe TRBD1 (6 bases). CDR3 nucleotide sequence: TGTGCCAGCAGCGGGGGGCTTAATTCACCCCTCCACTTT. It encodes CASSGGLNSPLHF. Full variable domain (outside the CDR3, taken from reference TRBV13 and TRBJ1-6): AAGVIQSPRHLIKEKRETATLKCYPIPRHDTVYWYQQGPGQDPQFLISFYEKMQSDKGSIPDRFSAQQFSDYHSELNMSSLELGDSALYFCASSGGLNSPLHFGNGTRLTVT.